The next 31 T cell receptor beta chains were all read from a single sample in a study of T-cell reconstitution after alpha-beta-depleted transplantation in children. Construction of the TCRbeta library involved unique molecular identifiers. TCRdb itself ran the PCR reads through MiXCR, one entry per CDR3 protein. Of around 700,000 distinct CDR3 sequences detected, roughly 13% appear once; the ten largest clones hold 0.79%. The starting material was PBMCs, obtained before TCRalphabeta/CD19-depleted stem cell transplant. The receptors originated from a girl aged 2 to 10 with congenital amegakaryocytic thrombocytopenia, due to receive a stem cell transplant.

This clonotype was recorded a few times. The J gene is TRBJ2-5, the V gene TRBV20-1, with D possibly being TRBD1 or TRBD2 (6 bases each). Trimming took off 8 bases at V and 2 bases at J, with 15 bases between the two ends. In germline, CDR1 is DFQATT, CDR2 SNEGSKA (reference sequence). CDR3 size: 13 residues. CDR3 coding DNA: TGCAGTACAAGGCGGGGACAACAAGAGACCCAGTACTTC. It is translated as CSTRRGQQETQYF.

The J gene is TRBJ2-2, the V gene TRBV20-1; 13 bases are a match to TRBD2. Germline V gives CDR1 DFQATT, CDR2 SNEGSKA (reference sequence). The length of the CDR3 is 18 residues. V lost 3 bases to trimming and J lost 1 base; unmatched junction nucleotides: 8. CDR3 in amino acids: CSARIPGLAGRNTGELFF. The CDR3 region has the DNA TGCAGTGCTAGGATTCCGGGACTAGCGGGACGGAACACCGGGGAGCTGTTTTTT.

The chain couples TRBV5-5 to TRBJ1-3, with D possibly being TRBD1 (6 bases). CDR1 is SGHKS, CDR2 YYEKEE, per germline (reference sequence). V was pared by 4 bases and J by 2 bases, with 10 bases between. The CDR3 consists of 14 residues. The CDR3 protein is CASSGYRAGNTIYF. CDR3 sequence (DNA): TGTGCCAGCAGCGGGTACAGGGCTGGAAACACCATATATTTT.

In its sample, this clonotype was seen many times. J is TRBJ2-1 and V is TRBV2; 8 bases agree with TRBD2. Trimming removed 0 bases from V and 5 bases from J; junction bases left unmatched: 6. CDR3 length: 16 residues. The germline gives CDR1 SNHLY, CDR2 FYNNEI. The CDR3 is CASSEAERELNNEQFF. The DNA for the CDR3 is TGTGCCAGCAGTGAAGCCGAGCGGGAGTTAAACAATGAGCAGTTCTTC.

The gene calls are TRBV21-1 and TRBJ2-4; the listed D gene, TRBD1, was not tested against the DNA. TRBV21-1 is assigned pseudogene status. The CDR3 has 14 residues. In DNA, the CDR3 is TGTGCCAGCAGCAGTTCCCCCAAAGAGAGAGATCAGTACTTC. This codes for CASSSSPKERDQYF.

This clonotype was detected many times. The chain carries TRBV20-1 and TRBJ2-1; 9 bases map to TRBD1. The CDR3 totals 12 residues. Germline V gene data show CDR1 as DFQATT and CDR2 as SNEGSKA (reference sequence). The V gene end was trimmed by 6 bases and the J gene end by 12 bases; junction bases not matched to a gene: 9. The DNA of the CDR3 is TGCAGTGCCAACCACCGGGACAGGGTGCAGTTCTTC. Residues: CSANHRDRVQFF.

This clonotype was picked up many times. The chain carries TRBV7-9 and TRBJ1-6; the D is unclear. Germline-derived CDR1 and CDR2 are SEHNR and FQNEAQ (reference sequence). There are 15 residues in the CDR3. The ends were cut back, 1 base at V and 7 bases at J, with 11 bases in the middle. The CDR3, as DNA: TGTGCCAGCAGCTTAGATTTCGGTCGAAATTCACCCCTCCACTTT. Encoded protein: CASSLDFGRNSPLHF.

The V and J genes are TRBV15 and TRBJ2-1, with D perhaps matching TRBD2 (6 bases). Germline V gene sequence: CDR1 LNHNV, CDR2 YYDKDF (reference sequence). The CDR3 consists of 15 residues. V was shortened by 0 bases and J by 6 bases, with 12 bases between the two germline ends. The CDR3 sequence: CATSREVAEANEQFF. CDR3 in DNA: TGTGCCACCAGCAGAGAAGTAGCGGAGGCCAATGAGCAGTTCTTC.

Of note for this clonotype: A much more abundant neighbour one base away suggests this may be a read error. The chain employs TRBV28 and TRBJ2-7; D is uncertain. There are 14 residues in the CDR3. CDR1 and CDR2 from the germline V gene are MDHEN and SYDVKM. The CDR3 bases are TGTGCCGGCAGCCCTAGGACCCTATCCTACGAGCAGTACTTC. It specifies CAGSPRTLSYEQYF.

The chain couples TRBV29-1 to TRBJ2-7; D may be TRBD1 (5 bases). Germline V gives CDR1 SQVTM, CDR2 ANQGSEA. Trimming shortened V by 0 bases and J by 4 bases, and 19 bases separated the two germline ends. The length of the CDR3 is 16 residues. DNA for the CDR3: TGCAGCGTTGAAGATCCACCAGGGCACTATTGGTACGAGCAGTACTTC. Its protein product is CSVEDPPGHYWYEQYF.

This chain connects TRBV20-1 to TRBJ1-5, with D possibly TRBD1 on 5 matching bases. The CDR3 is 15 residues long. The V end lost 0 bases, the J end lost 4 bases, and 13 bases lay between the germline ends. Germline V lookup: CDR1 DFQATT, CDR2 SNEGSKA (reference sequence). The CDR3 spells CSARDPGQNNQPQHF. The DNA of the CDR3 is TGCAGTGCTAGAGATCCCGGACAAAATAATCAGCCCCAGCATTTT.

This clonotype was counted a few times. This chain connects TRBV5-1 to TRBJ2-5, with no clear D. Germline values: CDR1 SGHRS, CDR2 YFSETQ. The CDR3 runs 13 residues. The V gene lost 1 base and the J gene lost 5 bases, with 9 bases spanning the gap. The CDR3 nucleotides are TGCGCCAGCAGCTTGCGGGCTTTTGAGACCCAGTACTTC. This sequence encodes CASSLRAFETQYF.

The chain uses TRBV20-1 and TRBJ2-7, with D possibly TRBD2 on 6 matching bases. V dropped 0 bases and J dropped 3 bases, with 12 bases sitting between them. The CDR3 runs 14 residues. Germline loops: CDR1 DFQATT, CDR2 SNEGSKA (reference sequence). The CDR3 region is CSARDPEGRYEQYF. For the CDR3, the DNA is TGCAGTGCTAGAGATCCGGAGGGCCGCTACGAGCAGTACTTC.

This clonotype has ten or more counts. The rearrangement joins TRBV29-1 to TRBJ2-1; no reliable D call. Trimming removed 4 bases from V and 6 bases from J, with 10 bases in between. CDR3 length: 12 amino acids. The V gene's germline CDR1 is SQVTM and CDR2 ANQGSEA. CDR3: CSVGIRANEQFF. The DNA of the CDR3 is TGCAGCGTTGGGATTCGGGCCAATGAGCAGTTCTTC.

This clonotype showed up many times. The chain couples TRBV20-1 to TRBJ2-7, with a tentative D call TRBD2 (7 bases). The CDR3 is 13 residues long. V shed 6 bases and J shed 4 bases, with 16 bases lying between them. The germline CDR1 and CDR2 sequences are DFQATT and SNEGSKA (reference sequence). The CDR3 DNA sequence: TGCAGTGCAACAGGGAGGGCGGAGTACGAGCAGTACTTC. Its translation is CSATGRAEYEQYF.

This clonotype appeared many times. The chain employs TRBV16 and TRBJ2-7, with no clear D. Germline values: CDR1 KGHSY, CDR2 FQNENV. Trimming took 4 bases from V and 3 from J, leaving 4 bases between them. CDR3 size: 11 residues. CDR3 sequence reads: CASSPYYEQYF. The CDR3 DNA follows: TGTGCCAGCAGCCCCTACTACGAGCAGTACTTC.

This clonotype was picked up a small number of times. This sequence joins TRBV20-1 and TRBJ2-7; 8 nucleotides match TRBD2. The CDR3 runs 14 residues. Germline V gene lookup returns CDR1 DFQATT and CDR2 SNEGSKA (reference sequence). After removal of 3 bases from V and 0 bases from J, the junction contained 4 bases not matched to a gene. CDR3 sequence: CSASFSGTSYEQYF. The CDR3 region has the DNA TGCAGTGCTAGCTTTAGCGGGACCTCCTACGAGCAGTACTTC.

Ten or more counts support this clonotype. V is TRBV28 and J is TRBJ1-2, with TRBD1 matching 9 bases. From germline, CDR1 is MDHEN and CDR2 SYDVKM. With V trimmed by 4 bases and J by 8 bases, 8 bases remained unmatched. This CDR3 region has 14 residues. The CDR3 region has the DNA TGTGCCAGCAGTTACTTACAGGGGGCCCAGGGCTACACCTTC. This codes for CASSYLQGAQGYTF.

This clonotype was observed many times. The chain employs TRBV12-3 or TRBV12-4 and TRBJ2-1, with 8 nucleotides matching TRBD2. V was clipped by 5 bases and J by 8 bases; unmatched bases: 8. The CDR3 is made up of 14 amino acids. DNA for the CDR3: TGTGCCAGCAGTACTGGACTAGCCGGACATGAGCAGTTCTTC. It translates to CASSTGLAGHEQFF.

At least ten counts were recorded for this clonotype. The genes are TRBV20-1 and TRBJ1-4; D remains unclear. V shed 0 bases and J shed 2 bases, with 16 bases lying between them. CDR3 length equals 17 residues. Germline V gives CDR1 DFQATT, CDR2 SNEGSKA (reference sequence). The CDR3 protein is CSARDALTSTTNEKLFF. Here the CDR3 DNA reads TGCAGTGCTAGAGACGCCCTGACTAGTACGACTAATGAAAAACTGTTTTTT.

This clonotype was counted many times. The chain links TRBV12-3 or TRBV12-4 to TRBJ1-3, with D maybe TRBD1 (5 bases). CDR3 length: 13 residues. Trimming removed 6 bases from V and 4 bases from J, with 10 bases in between. Written as DNA, the CDR3 is TGTGCCAGCAGACCAGGGTCAGGAAACACCATATATTTT. Translated: CASRPGSGNTIYF.

This clonotype came up many times. The genes are TRBV29-1 and TRBJ2-5; D is unresolved. The germline V gene has CDR1 SQVTM and CDR2 ANQGSEA. This CDR3 contains 11 residues. The germline V and J ends were trimmed by 4 bases and 1 base, with 4 bases remaining between them. The chain's CDR3 is CSVGVQETQYF. CDR3 sequence (DNA): TGCAGCGTTGGCGTCCAAGAGACCCAGTACTTC.

This clonotype appeared a few times. The rearrangement links TRBV4-1 to TRBJ2-3; D not resolved. V dropped 1 base and J dropped 9 bases, with 11 bases sitting between them. The CDR3 is made up of 13 amino acids. Germline CDR1 MGHRA, CDR2 YSYEKL. CDR3 DNA sequence: TGCGCCAGCAGCCAAGTCCCCATTGCGACGCAGTATTTT. Its translation is CASSQVPIATQYF.

This clonotype showed up just a few times. The chain joins TRBV12-3 or TRBV12-4 to TRBJ2-7, with D tentatively TRBD1 or TRBD2 (5 bases each). Trimming left V 6 bases short and J 6 bases short, with 21 bases between. CDR3 size: 15 residues. The CDR3 DNA sequence: TGTGCCAGCAGGGGGGTGGTTGGGGCATACTTCGAGCAGTACTTC. It encodes CASRGVVGAYFEQYF.

The sample holds many counts of this clonotype. V and J are TRBV28 and TRBJ2-1; 7 bases line up with TRBD2. This CDR3 spans 15 amino acids. Germline V CDR1 and CDR2: MDHEN, SYDVKM. V shed 2 bases and J 5 bases; nucleotides not matched to a gene: 6. In DNA form, the CDR3 reads TGTGCCAGCAGTTTAGGCGGGGGAGGGGACAATGAGCAGTTCTTC. Its protein product is CASSLGGGGDNEQFF.

This clonotype was observed at least ten times. V usage is TRBV5-1 and J usage is TRBJ2-5; D gene ambiguous. This CDR3 contains 13 residues. The germline V gene has CDR1 SGHRS and CDR2 YFSETQ. Trimming removed 0 bases at V and 5 bases at J, with 8 bases between. The CDR3 protein is CASSLDRMETQYF. In nucleotides, the CDR3 is TGCGCCAGCAGCTTGGACAGAATGGAGACCCAGTACTTC.

This clonotype was recorded at least ten times. The V and J genes are TRBV7-9 and TRBJ2-1; D could derive from TRBD1 or TRBD2 (5 bases each). Per germline, CDR1 SEHNR and CDR2 FQNEAQ (reference sequence). The CDR3 runs 12 residues. V shed 5 bases and J shed 6 bases, with 8 bases lying between them. Here the CDR3 reads CASSGGPNEQFF. CDR3 coding DNA: TGTGCCAGCAGCGGGGGACCCAATGAGCAGTTCTTC.

The J gene is TRBJ2-3, the V gene TRBV29-1; 10 nucleotides agree with TRBD1. The CDR3 length is 14 residues. Germline CDR1 and CDR2: SQVTM and ANQGSEA. J was trimmed by 3 bases and V by 6 bases; bases with no gene match: 6. The CDR3 coding sequence is TGCAGCGTACACCGGGACAGGGGTACAGATACGCAGTATTTT. Its translation: CSVHRDRGTDTQYF.

This clonotype showed up just a few times. The rearrangement uses TRBV3-1 and TRBJ1-3; D ambiguous. The CDR3 is 17 amino acids. Germline V gene lookup returns CDR1 LGHDT and CDR2 YNNKEL (reference sequence). V lost 0 bases and J 0 bases, leaving 12 bases between the germline ends. This CDR3 is CASSQESGVNSGNTIYF. CDR3 DNA: TGTGCCAGCAGCCAAGAATCCGGGGTGAACTCTGGAAACACCATATATTTT.

This clonotype was seen a few times. The chain recombines TRBV7-6 with TRBJ1-1; 7 bases are shared with TRBD1. CDR3 length equals 14 residues. V shed 5 bases, J shed 4 bases, and the junction held 7 bases outside the gene matches. Germline CDR1 reads SGHVS; CDR2 reads FNYEAQ. CDR3 region: CASSIRPGGTEAFF. CDR3 nucleotide sequence: TGTGCCAGCAGCATCCGGCCAGGGGGCACTGAAGCTTTCTTT. Full variable domain (missing parts from reference TRBV7-6 and TRBJ1-1): GAGVSQSPRYKVTKRGQDVALRCDPISGHVSLYWYRQALGQGPEFLTYFNYEAQQDKSGLPNDRFSAERPEGSISTLTIQRTEQRDSAMYRCASSIRPGGTEAFFGQGTRLTVV.

The gene calls are TRBV18 and TRBJ2-3; D is perhaps TRBD2 (6 bases). This CDR3 has 17 residues. Germline V gene sequence: CDR1 KGHSH, CDR2 LQKENI. Trimming shortened V by 4 bases and J by 1 base, and 18 bases separated the two germline ends. CDR3 loop: CASSLGRRGLRTDTQYF. The CDR3 DNA sequence: TGTGCCAGCTCACTAGGCCGGAGAGGACTACGCACAGATACGCAGTATTTT.